This is a list of T cell receptor beta chains from one sample in a study of blood T cell repertoires in COVID-19. Assay used: immunoSEQ multiplex PCR; TCRdb lists only in-frame clones, some missing. The sample has roughly 300,000 clones; more than 75% are singletons. The source material was peripheral blood. The receptors derive from a woman between 50 and 59 years old with acute or convalescent COVID-19. The CDR3 runs from the conserved cysteine through the conserved F or W. The D gene is left open where the match is weak. Clone size appears in some rows only: once, few, many, or a class for an expanded clone.

CDR3nt,CDR3aa,abundance,j_gene,v_gene,d_gene
TGTGCCAGCAGGGCTAGCGGGAGTGCCTACAATGAGCAGTTCTTC,CASRASGSAYNEQFF,few,TRBJ2-1,TRBV7-2,TRBD2
TGTGCCACCAGTGACCTGGGCCTGCCAGAGCAGTTCTTC,CATSDLGLPEQFF,NA,TRBJ2-1,TRBV24-1,NA
TGTGCCACCAGTGATTTGTCGCAGGCCATAGGTGAGCAGTTCTTC,CATSDLSQAIGEQFF,NA,TRBJ2-1,TRBV24-1,NA
TGCGCCAGCAGCCGCCGGGACAGGGGAGGTACCGGGGAGCTGTTTTTT,CASSRRDRGGTGELFF,NA,TRBJ2-2,TRBV4-3,TRBD1
TGTGCCAGCAGCCCACTTTGGGAGCAGTACTTC,CASSPLWEQYF,NA,TRBJ2-7,TRBV7-8,NA
TGTGCCAGTAGTATTTCGACAGCTCGTAATTCACCCCTCCACTTT,CASSISTARNSPLHF,NA,TRBJ1-6,TRBV19,NA
TGTGCCAGCAGTCTCACGCTTGCGGGACAGGGTAGTCCAGATACGCAGTATTTT,CASSLTLAGQGSPDTQYF,NA,TRBJ2-3,TRBV28,TRBD1
TGTGCCAGCAGCCCCCTAGCGGCCATCTACAATGAGCAGTTCTTC,CASSPLAAIYNEQFF,NA,TRBJ2-1,TRBV3-1/TRBV3-2,TRBD2
TGTGCCAGCAGCTTAGGCGGGGATTACACTGAAGCTTTCTTT,CASSLGGDYTEAFF,once,TRBJ1-1,TRBV7-2,NA
TGTGCCAGCAGCTGGATTGGGAGTCCCTACAATGAGCAGTTCTTC,CASSWIGSPYNEQFF,NA,TRBJ2-1,TRBV7-2,NA
TGTGCCACCCTCCAACCAGGGGGCGGACTAGCGGGAGGTGGCGAGCAGTACTTC,CATLQPGGGLAGGGEQYF,NA,TRBJ2-7,TRBV7-8,TRBD2
TGTGCCAGCAGTAATCCACCGGGACAGGGTTCTGGCGAGCAGTACTTC,CASSNPPGQGSGEQYF,NA,TRBJ2-7,TRBV28,TRBD1
TGCGCCAGCAGCTTGGCGGACAGGGATAACACTGAAGCTTTCTTT,CASSLADRDNTEAFF,NA,TRBJ1-1,TRBV5-1,TRBD1
TGTGCCAGCTCAGGACCGGGACAGGGGATCGGGGACACCATATATTTT,CASSGPGQGIGDTIYF,NA,TRBJ1-3,TRBV18,TRBD1
TGTGCCAGCAGCCAAGCCCTACAGGGGGCTGACACCGGGGAGCTGTTTTTT,CASSQALQGADTGELFF,NA,TRBJ2-2,TRBV4-2,TRBD1
TGTGCCAGCAGTCGCGGACAGAAAGTAACGGGAGCTTTCTTT,CASSRGQKVTGAFF,NA,TRBJ1-1,TRBV4-2,NA
TGTGCCAGCATGAAAGCGGGAGGGCCTTCCTACGAGCAGTACTTC,CASMKAGGPSYEQYF,NA,TRBJ2-7,TRBV28,TRBD2
TGCGCCAGCAGCGGGGGCGGATTTAATGAAAAACTGTTTTTT,CASSGGGFNEKLFF,few,TRBJ1-4,TRBV4-3,NA
TGTGCCAGCAGTGAGGGACAACGAGATACGCAGTATTTT,CASSEGQRDTQYF,NA,TRBJ2-3,TRBV6-6,NA
TGTGCCAGTAGAGGTCTGGCGGCTAGCACAGATACGCAGTATTTT,CASRGLAASTDTQYF,NA,TRBJ2-3,TRBV19,NA
TGTGCCAGCCATCCCCAGGGACTGCAGAGGGAGACCCAGTACTTC,CASHPQGLQRETQYF,NA,TRBJ2-5,TRBV28,NA
TGTGCCAGCAGCGTGGCAGCGGGAGGGCCTATAGATACGCAGTATTTT,CASSVAAGGPIDTQYF,NA,TRBJ2-3,TRBV9,TRBD2
TGTGCCAGCAGTCTGGACAGTTTCTCTGGAAACACCATATATTTT,CASSLDSFSGNTIYF,few,TRBJ1-3,TRBV28,NA
TGTGCCAGCAGCTCTCGGGAATATAATGAAAAACTGTTTTTT,CASSSREYNEKLFF,NA,TRBJ1-4,TRBV5-5,NA
TGCGCCAGCAGCCCGATGGGGGGGCCTCAGCCCCAGCATTTT,CASSPMGGPQPQHF,few,TRBJ1-5,TRBV5-1,NA
TGCGCCAGCAGGCCCCCGAGTCGTGCCACTGAAGCTTTCTTT,CASRPPSRATEAFF,NA,TRBJ1-1,TRBV4-1,NA
TGTGCCAGCAGCTCACAAAGCGGGAGGCGGTCAGATACGCAGTATTTT,CASSSQSGRRSDTQYF,NA,TRBJ2-3,TRBV5-4,TRBD2